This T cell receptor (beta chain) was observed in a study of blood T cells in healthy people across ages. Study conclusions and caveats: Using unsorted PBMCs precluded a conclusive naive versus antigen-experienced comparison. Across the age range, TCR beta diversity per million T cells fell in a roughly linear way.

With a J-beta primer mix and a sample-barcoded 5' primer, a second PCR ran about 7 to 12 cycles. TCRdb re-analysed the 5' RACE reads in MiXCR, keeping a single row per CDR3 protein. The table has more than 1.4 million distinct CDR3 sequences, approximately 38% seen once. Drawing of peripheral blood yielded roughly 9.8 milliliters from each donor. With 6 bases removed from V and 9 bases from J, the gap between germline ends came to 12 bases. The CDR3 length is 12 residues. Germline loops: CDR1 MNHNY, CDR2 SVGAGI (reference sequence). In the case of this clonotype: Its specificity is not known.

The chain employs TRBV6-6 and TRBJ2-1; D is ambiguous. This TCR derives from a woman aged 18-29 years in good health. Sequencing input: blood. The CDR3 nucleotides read TGTGCCAGCAGCCTCCGACCTGGTGAGCAGTTCTTC. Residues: CASSLRPGEQFF.